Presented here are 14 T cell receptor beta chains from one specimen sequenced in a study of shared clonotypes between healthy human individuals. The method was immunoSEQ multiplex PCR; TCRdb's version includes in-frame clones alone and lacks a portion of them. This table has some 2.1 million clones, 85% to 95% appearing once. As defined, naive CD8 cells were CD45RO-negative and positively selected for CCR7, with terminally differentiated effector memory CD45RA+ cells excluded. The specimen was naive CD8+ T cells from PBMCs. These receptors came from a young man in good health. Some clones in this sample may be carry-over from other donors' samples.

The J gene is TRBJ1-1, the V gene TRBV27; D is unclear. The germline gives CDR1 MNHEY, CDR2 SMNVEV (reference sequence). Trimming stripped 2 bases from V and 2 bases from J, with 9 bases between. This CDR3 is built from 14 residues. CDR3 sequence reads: CASSLRCCNTEAFF. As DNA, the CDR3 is TGTGCCAGCAGTTTACGGTGTTGTAACACTGAAGCTTTCTTT.

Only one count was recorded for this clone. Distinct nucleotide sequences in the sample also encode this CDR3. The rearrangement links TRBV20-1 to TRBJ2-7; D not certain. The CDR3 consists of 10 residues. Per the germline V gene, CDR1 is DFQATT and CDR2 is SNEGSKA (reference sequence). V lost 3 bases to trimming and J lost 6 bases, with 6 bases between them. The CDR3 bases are TGCAGTGCTAGGGTCGGCGAGCAGTACTTC. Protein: CSARVGEQYF.

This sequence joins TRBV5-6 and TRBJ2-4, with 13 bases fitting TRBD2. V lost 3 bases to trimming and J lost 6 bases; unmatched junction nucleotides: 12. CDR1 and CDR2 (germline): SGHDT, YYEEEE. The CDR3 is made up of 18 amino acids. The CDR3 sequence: CASSYGTSGTLRGNIQYF. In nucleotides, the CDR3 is TGTGCCAGCAGCTATGGGACTAGCGGGACCCTACGAGGAAACATTCAGTACTTC.

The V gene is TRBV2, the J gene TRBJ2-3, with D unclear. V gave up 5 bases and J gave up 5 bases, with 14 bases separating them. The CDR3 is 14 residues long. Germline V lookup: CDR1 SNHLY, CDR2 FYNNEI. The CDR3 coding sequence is TGTGCCAGCAGTAATGACTGGGATGTAGATACGCAGTATTTT. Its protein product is CASSNDWDVDTQYF.

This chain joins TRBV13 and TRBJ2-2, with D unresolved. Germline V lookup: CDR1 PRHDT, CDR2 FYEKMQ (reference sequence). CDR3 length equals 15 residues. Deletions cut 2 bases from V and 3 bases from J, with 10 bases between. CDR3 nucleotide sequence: TGTGCCAGCAGCTTAAGTGATGTTTACACCGGGGAGCTGTTTTTT. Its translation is CASSLSDVYTGELFF.

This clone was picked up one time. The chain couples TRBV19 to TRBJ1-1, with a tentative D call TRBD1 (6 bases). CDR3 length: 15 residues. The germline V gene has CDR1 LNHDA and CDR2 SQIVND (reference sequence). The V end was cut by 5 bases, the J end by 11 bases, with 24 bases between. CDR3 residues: CASSPTWGAAKRAFF. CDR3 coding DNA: TGTGCCAGTAGTCCTACTTGGGGGGCGGCGAAAAGGGCTTTCTTT.

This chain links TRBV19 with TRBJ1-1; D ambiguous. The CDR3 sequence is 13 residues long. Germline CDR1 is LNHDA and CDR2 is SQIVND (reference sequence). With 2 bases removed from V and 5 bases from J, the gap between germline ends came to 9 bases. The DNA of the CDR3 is TGTGCCAGTAGTATAATGGCAGCTACTGAAGCTTTCTTT. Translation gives CASSIMAATEAFF.

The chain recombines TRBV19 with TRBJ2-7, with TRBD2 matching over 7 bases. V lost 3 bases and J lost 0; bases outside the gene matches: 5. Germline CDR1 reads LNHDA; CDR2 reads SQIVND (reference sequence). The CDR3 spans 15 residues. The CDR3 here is CASSITSAYSYEQYF. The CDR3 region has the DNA TGTGCCAGTAGTATCACTAGCGCCTACTCCTACGAGCAGTACTTC.

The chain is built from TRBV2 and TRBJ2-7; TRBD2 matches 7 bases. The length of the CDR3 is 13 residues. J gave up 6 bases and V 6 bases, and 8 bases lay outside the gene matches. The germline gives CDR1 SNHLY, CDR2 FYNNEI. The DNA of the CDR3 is TGTGCCAGCAGAGGATCTACTAGCGTCGAGCAGTACTTC. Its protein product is CASRGSTSVEQYF.

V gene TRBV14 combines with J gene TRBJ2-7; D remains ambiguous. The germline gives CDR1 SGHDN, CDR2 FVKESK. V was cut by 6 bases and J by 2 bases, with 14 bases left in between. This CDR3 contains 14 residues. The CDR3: CASSVLGRPYEQYF. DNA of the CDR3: TGTGCCAGCAGTGTCCTCGGGCGGCCCTACGAGCAGTACTTC. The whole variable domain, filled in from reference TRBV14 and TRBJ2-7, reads EAGVTQFPSHSVIEKGQTVTLRCDPISGHDNLYWYRRVMGKEIKFLLHFVKESKQDESGMPNNRFLAERTGGTYSTLKVQPAELEDSGVYFCASSVLGRPYEQYFGPGTRLTVT.

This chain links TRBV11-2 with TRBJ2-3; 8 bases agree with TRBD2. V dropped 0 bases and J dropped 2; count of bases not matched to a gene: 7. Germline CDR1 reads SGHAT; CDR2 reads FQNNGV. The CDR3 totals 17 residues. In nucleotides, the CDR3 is TGTGCCAGCAGCTTAGATGTCCTAGCGGGTTTCACAGATACGCAGTATTTT. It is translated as CASSLDVLAGFTDTQYF.

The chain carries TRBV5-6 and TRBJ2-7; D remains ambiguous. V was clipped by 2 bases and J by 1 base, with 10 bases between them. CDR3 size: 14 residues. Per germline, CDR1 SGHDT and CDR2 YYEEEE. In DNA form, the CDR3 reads TGTGCCAGCAGCTTCGGCCGGGTATCCTACGAGCAGTACTTC. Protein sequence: CASSFGRVSYEQYF.

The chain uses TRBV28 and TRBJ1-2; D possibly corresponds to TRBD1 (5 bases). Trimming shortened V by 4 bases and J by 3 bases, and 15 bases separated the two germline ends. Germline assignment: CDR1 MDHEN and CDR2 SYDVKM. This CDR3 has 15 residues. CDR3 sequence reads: CASSSVIRGDYGYTF. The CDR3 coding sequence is TGTGCCAGCAGTTCGGTTATAAGAGGGGACTATGGCTACACCTTC.

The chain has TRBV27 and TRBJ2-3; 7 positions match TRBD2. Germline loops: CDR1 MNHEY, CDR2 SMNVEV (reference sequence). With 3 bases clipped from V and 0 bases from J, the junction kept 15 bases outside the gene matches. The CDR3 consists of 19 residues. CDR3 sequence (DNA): TGTGCCAGCAGTTTTGTGGGCCTAGCGGCCTTTTCGAGCACAGATACGCAGTATTTT. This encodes CASSFVGLAAFSSTDTQYF.